The entry that follows covers one TCR beta chain sequence. It has no known antigen specificity. As the CDR3 is not closed by the conserved phenylalanine or tryptophan, this likely results from a read error. Starting from about 500 ng total RNA, TCRbeta-specific cDNA was produced by reverse transcription with a constant-region primer and ProtoScript II reverse transcriptase. TCRbeta libraries were built with three nested multiplex PCR rounds, a slightly modified ARM-PCR procedure. Sample barcodes and Illumina adapters were attached in a final 25-cycle PCR using Deep VentR polymerase. Before sequencing, amplicons between 200 and 500 bp were purified from gel using a QIAquick gel extraction kit. The TCRbeta amplicons were sequenced with 250-bp paired-end reads on an Illumina HiSeq 2500. The paper's data handling went like this. Trimmomatic v0.33 was used to quality-trim the reads, and FLASH v1.2.11 was used to merge paired reads so that full CDR3 sequences could be recovered. V, D and J germline segments were assigned to the rearranged TCRbeta sequences using MiGEC v1.2.1b. Clonotype statistics and Shannon-Wiener diversity indices were computed with VDJtools v1.0.0. Except for diversity analysis, only the 250 most abundant clonotypes of each sample were used in subsequent analyses to reduce sampling bias. In-frame beta chains were kept once TCRdb had trimmed the public reads at Q25 with fastp and called clones with MiXCR. Rows are unified per CDR3 protein, each entry keeping the most common DNA and genes. In this record, the V and J calls reflect TCRdb's handling and not the investigators' own analysis. This sample is represented by 70,000 to 85,000 distinct CDR3 sequences; 71% of them were singletons. The ten largest clones take up roughly 13% of the sample.

The data were taken from a study of tumor-infiltrating lymphocytes in primary liver carcinoma (dated by TCRdb to about 2017). Turning to the overall study: Of the five patients, three men and two women aged 30 to 69 years, four had hepatocellular carcinoma and one had combined HCC and intrahepatic cholangiocarcinoma. Samples yielded roughly 3.65 to 7.5 million productive TCRbeta reads; read depth did not differ significantly between tissue types. The tumors of the five patients were staged as T1-T3 N0M0, with maximum diameters ranging from roughly 4 to 10 cm. The study combined TCRbeta repertoire sequencing, expression microarrays and whole-exome sequencing across five regions of each liver tumor, with adjacent normal tissue and blood. Reproducibility between technical replicate repertoires was high, with correlation coefficients above 0.95 and mean shared-clone rates about 0.91. A total of 35 or so specimens from 5 patients went through TCRbeta repertoire sequencing, namely 25 tumor regions, 5 adjacent noncancerous liver tissues and 5 peripheral blood samples. Agilent mRNA microarray profiling was performed on the 25 tumor region samples to relate TCRbeta repertoire diversity to the local molecular phenotype.

Study-level results and caveats: Only the TCR beta chain was sequenced, which likely underestimates true repertoire diversity because unpaired alpha chains were not captured. Compared with blood, tumors had a significantly larger share of the repertoire taken up by the top 250 clones (p = 0.039). Repertoire overlap was found to be higher between tumor regions (mean roughly 36%) than between tumor-adjacent (roughly 17%) or tumor-blood (about 14%) pairs, consistent with antigen-driven expansion. Only about 7-25% of top clones were present in all five regions of a tumor, suggesting spatial heterogeneity of tumor-infiltrating T cells. Because the samples were bulk and unsorted, CD4+ and CD8+ T cell repertoires could not be compared. With just a handful of patients in the study, the authors point out that the findings should be validated in a larger study.

Total RNA and DNA were co-extracted without cell sorting from 20-30 mg of bulk tissue using the AllPrep DNA/RNA mini kit. Between November 2015 and early 2016, about five patients in China with histopathologically diagnosed primary liver carcinoma had their tumors surgically resected. At the time of sampling, the patients were treatment-naive and had chronic HBV infection. Each tumor was sampled at five spatially separated regions: the tumor centre plus the superior, inferior, left-lateral and right-lateral poles. Histological examination found more than 75% viable tumor cells in every tumor sample. Fresh tumor and adjacent tissue pieces were bisected, with one half stored in RNAlater at -80 degrees C and the other half sent for histology. Source material: liver tumor tissue from sampling region 4. The cell subset or site label corresponds to: tumor region T4, right-lateral pole. This clonotype originated in a woman aged 60-75 years with primary liver carcinoma and hepatitis B virus infection.

CDR3 sequence: CTSNEAFEGYEQYL. The base sequence is TGTACCAGCAATGAAGCTTTCGAGGGGTACGAGCAGTACTTG. This receptor chain uses TRBV6-1 and TRBJ2-7; the D gene may be TRBD1 or TRBD2, since each aligns over 5 bases. Inclusive of both ends, the CDR3 amounts to 14 amino acids. The sequence is cut down to CDR3 DNA, 42 bases in frame from base 1. Taken from the germline V gene, the CDR1 and CDR2 loops are MNHNS and SASEGT.